Listed here is a single TCR beta chain. Generated by immunoSEQ multiplex PCR, the TCRdb table keeps only in-frame clones and is missing some. The data hold 70,000 to 75,000 clones, with 85% to 90% observed a single time. This entry belongs to a study of OX40 agonist ivuxolimab in advanced cancers. The wider study: The patients received agonistic anti-OX40 (CD134) antibody ivuxolimab. Subjects had a mean age of about 60 years, with a range of roughly 20 to 80; almost 85% were male. Antecedent anti-PD-1, anti-PD-L1 or anti-CTLA-4 therapy was permissible, with about 39% having received some. Two patients with cutaneous melanoma and one with hepatocellular carcinoma, three in total, showed partial responses.

Germline V gene data show CDR1 as LNHDA and CDR2 as SQIVND (reference sequence). Trimming removed 7 bases from V and 4 bases from J, with 20 bases in between. The CDR3 is 16 amino acids. The chain links TRBV19 to TRBJ1-5; D gene uncertain. Sequencing used CD4+ or CD8+ T cells sorted from blood, obtained in a trial of the OX40 agonist ivuxolimab. The TCR sequence derives from an adult with an advanced solid tumor such as melanoma, head and neck, liver or kidney cancer. The CDR3 reads CASTSQLQHYNQPQHF. CDR3 coding DNA: TGTGCCAGTACCTCCCAGCTACAGCATTATAATCAGCCCCAGCATTTT. Filled out from reference TRBV19 and TRBJ1-5, the complete variable domain reads DGGITQSPKYLFRKEGQNVTLSCEQNLNHDAMYWYRQDPGQGLRLIYYSQIVNDFQKGDIAEGYSVSREKKESFPLTVTSAQKNPTAFYLCASTSQLQHYNQPQHFGDGTRLSIL.